The T cell receptor beta chain under discussion was sequenced for a study of CD8+ T cells in alopecia areata (dated by TCRdb to about 2018). For the wider study: Treated patients were enrolled in an open-label pilot trial of oral tofacitinib, 5 to 10 mg twice daily, for moderate-to-severe alopecia areata. Patients stayed on tofacitinib for 6 to 18 months and then had 6 months of follow-up off drug so that delayed response and recurrence could be assessed. For the treated patients, the SALT score, which quantifies what percentage of scalp surface area is affected, served as the measure of disease severity. To study T cell clonal expansion in alopecia areata, the researchers applied high-throughput TCRbeta sequencing to both the C3H/HeJ mouse model and human patients. Human TCRbeta sequencing covered scalp tissue and sorted CD4+ and CD8+ peripheral blood T cells from patchy and totalis/universalis alopecia areata patients and healthy controls. Biopsies were taken from tofacitinib-treated patients at baseline and at 4 and 24 weeks of treatment, and a later scalp biopsy was taken in several of the tofacitinib-treated patients. Scalp clonality was compared among normal scalp (n=4), patchy alopecia areata scalp (n=8), and alopecia totalis/universalis scalp (n=8). The RNA source kit depended on sample type: the PAXgene miRNA kit for fixed scalp, the miRNeasy kit for PBMCs, and the RNeasy kit for mouse skin. TCRbeta CDR3 regions were amplified by immunoSEQ multiplex PCR with 35 Vbeta forward and 13 Jbeta reverse primers. Findings and caveats that apply to the study as a whole: Scalp TCR repertoire analysis is complicated because resident alphabeta T cells in normal human skin are also sequenced, whereas mouse skin is dominated by gammadelta T cells. Shared TCR sequences between patients were less evident than in mice, which may be partly attributable to HLA diversity in the patient population. Compared with normal scalp, lesional scalp had higher clonality and more expanded CD8+ clones, particularly in alopecia totalis/universalis, a pattern that suggests antigenic drive. Tofacitinib significantly lowered scalp clonality and the number of expanded CD8+ clones among the top 100 scalp clones. During tofacitinib treatment, many expanded lesional clones stuck around in both scalp and blood, and this persistence may partly explain why relapse happens after treatment is stopped. Because the treated cohort was small and had just a single nonresponder, larger studies are needed to establish links between baseline CD8+ expansion and response.

Read against the paper, the sample's time point label means: 4 weeks on oral tofacitinib. The treatment or condition label of this sample denotes: oral pan-JAK inhibitor, 5-10 mg twice daily. Peripheral blood and lesional scalp punch biopsies were obtained from patients with alopecia areata. After PBMCs were isolated by density centrifugation and stained for CD3, CD4 and CD8, a FACSAria was used to sort CD4+ and CD8+ T cells. Preparation of the library involved the immunoSEQ multiplex PCR assay. For TCR sequencing, RNA was extracted from every sample and reverse transcribed into cDNA to serve as template. First-strand cDNA was synthesized with SuperScript III using a 2:1 mix of oligo-dT and random hexamers. A synthetic immune receptor repertoire was used to assess amplification bias, and residual bias was removed computationally. Per the source publication's procedure: Raw reads were preprocessed to remove errors, and CDR3 was defined by IMGT conventions from the conserved cysteine to phenylalanine. Clonality was computed as 1 minus the Shannon entropy, with the entropy normalized by log2 of the number of productive unique TCRs. Whether each scalp clone was CD4 or CD8 was inferred by checking scalp TCRbeta sequences against the CD4 and CD8 repertoires from sorted blood. TCRdb carries this immuneACCESS record with in-frame sequences only. Its versions omit some clonotypes, under half of them owing to an unresolved V gene in the studies checked, with the rest unexplained. The V and J calls and clone size come from that table; D and trimming were worked out from the DNA. A total of 200,000 to 250,000 clones appear in this sample, under 70% of them only once. Roughly 4.2% of the sample lies in the top ten.

V is trimmed back by 0 bases and J by 1 base, and the junction contains 0 bases that no gene match accounts for. Spanning cysteine to phenylalanine, the CDR3 consists of 15 amino acids. Kept here is only the CDR3 DNA, which spans 45 bases and is read in frame from base 1. The germline V gene specifies SGDLS as CDR1 and YYNGEE as CDR2. As concerns this clone: No cognate antigen has been identified for it. It has no much larger one-base neighbor in the sample; base qualities were not kept. The same CDR3 is also encoded by other DNA sequences in this sample.

Material: CD4+ T cells sorted from blood, obtained at week 4, from a patient treated with tofacitinib. This sequence originates from a human donor with alopecia areata. Recombination connected TRBV9 to TRBJ2-1, with 8 bases aligning to TRBD1. The CDR3 reads as follows: CASSVGQGSYNEQFF. In nucleotide form, the sequence is TGTGCCAGCAGCGTAGGACAGGGGTCCTACAATGAGCAGTTCTTC. Outside the CDR3, residues come from the reference TRBV9 and TRBJ2-1 proteins, so the full variable domain is: DSGVTQTPKHLITATGQRVTLRCSPRSGDLSVYWYQQSLDQGLQFLIQYYNGEERAKGNILERFSAQQFPDLHSELNLSSLELGDSALYFCASSVGQGSYNEQFFGPGTRLTVL.